Listed below are T cell receptor beta chains from one sample, sequenced in a study of T cell responses to AZD1222 COVID-19 vaccine. Here immunoSEQ multiplex PCR was the method, and the copy in TCRdb shows in-frame clones only, minus some. This sample has some 130,000 clones; 90% occur once, and the top ten carry less than 8.5%. The source material was peripheral blood, sampled on day 0 of AZD1222 vaccination. Receptors originate from an adult in good health. CDR3s include the opening cysteine and the closing phenylalanine or tryptophan. D genes are given only for firm matches. A row's size may be missing; if present it is once, few, many or a size class.

>once|TRBJ1-4|TRBV28|TRBD1
TGTGCCAGCAGTTTACAGGGGGTCGGTGAAAAACTGTTTTTT
CASSLQGVGEKLFF
>NA|TRBJ1-2|TRBV19|NA
TGTGCCAGTAGGGACAGCTCTTTCAACTATGGCTACACCTTC
CASRDSSFNYGYTF
>few|TRBJ2-5|TRBV9|TRBD1
TGTGCCAGCAGCGTGACAGGGTGGCAAGAGACCCAGTACTTC
CASSVTGWQETQYF
>NA|TRBJ2-5|TRBV11-1|TRBD2
TGTGCCAGCAGCTTGGACTTAGCGGGGTCGGAGACCCAGTACTTC
CASSLDLAGSETQYF
>NA|TRBJ2-1|TRBV10-2|NA
TGCGCCAGCAGTTCTACTTCCGGGACTCACCTTCGGGCCAATGAGCAGTTCTTC
CASSSTSGTHLRANEQFF
>NA|TRBJ2-5|TRBV28|NA
TGTGCCAGCAGCCAAGGTAACCAAGAGACCCAGTACTTC
CASSQGNQETQYF
>NA|TRBJ1-4|TRBV18|TRBD1
TGTGCCAGCTCACCGTGGACAGGGGGCATAGCAACTAATGAAAAACTGTTTTTT
CASSPWTGGIATNEKLFF
>NA|TRBJ1-3|TRBV27|TRBD1
TGTGCCAGCAGGGCAGGGGGCTCTGGAAACACCATATATTTT
CASRAGGSGNTIYF
>NA|TRBJ2-7|TRBV6-2/TRBV6-3|NA
TGTGCCAGCAGCAGACAGGTCTTGTCCTACGAGCAGTACTTC
CASSRQVLSYEQYF
>NA|TRBJ1-4|TRBV28|NA
TGTGCCAGCAGTCCTGGGACGGATGAGGTACAACTGTTTTTT
CASSPGTDEVQLFF
>NA|TRBJ2-2|TRBV27|NA
TGTGCCAGCAGTTTATCAACAGGTTGGGAGCTGTTTTTT
CASSLSTGWELFF
>NA|TRBJ1-3|TRBV18|TRBD1
TGTGCCAGCTCACCGGACAGGGGGCCTGGAAACACCATATATTTT
CASSPDRGPGNTIYF
>NA|TRBJ1-5|TRBV28|NA
TGTGCCAGCAGCCAAAGGACAGCCGTTAGCAATCAGCCCCAGCATTTT
CASSQRTAVSNQPQHF
>NA|TRBJ2-2|TRBV7-8|NA
TGTGCCAGCAGCCCGCGACAGGCCGGAAACACCGGGGAGCTGTTTTTT
CASSPRQAGNTGELFF
>NA|TRBJ1-2|TRBV28|NA
TGTGCCAGCAGTTTAGGAGGGCCCCCGGGTCCCTCAGATATTGGCTACACCTTC
CASSLGGPPGPSDIGYTF
>NA|TRBJ1-1|TRBV7-9|NA
TGTGCCAGCAGCTTAGGACCCCTAGAAGGTGAAGCTTTCTTT
CASSLGPLEGEAFF
>NA|TRBJ1-1|TRBV6-5|TRBD1
TGTGCCAGCAGCCAGGGGGCTCTGAACACTGAAGCTTTCTTT
CASSQGALNTEAFF
>once|TRBJ1-1|TRBV11-2|NA
TGTGCCAGCAGCTTTCCTGAGGGGGACACTGAAGCTTTCTTT
CASSFPEGDTEAFF
>NA|TRBJ1-2|TRBV5-6|NA
TGTGCCAGCAGCTTTAGGCAGCCACTCTATGGCTACACCTTC
CASSFRQPLYGYTF
>NA|TRBJ1-5|TRBV3-1/TRBV3-2|NA
TGTGCCAGCAGCCAAGGTGGGGGCGGCAGCAATCAGCCCCAGCATTTT
CASSQGGGGSNQPQHF
>NA|TRBJ2-7|TRBV9|TRBD2
TGTGCCAGCAGCGTAGATGGTAGCGGGATCTACGAGCAGTACTTC
CASSVDGSGIYEQYF
>NA|TRBJ1-2|TRBV29-1|NA
TGCAGCGTTGGTGGCTACACCTTC
CSVGGYTF
>NA|TRBJ1-3|TRBV19|NA
TGTGCCAGTAGTCTCCTCGGGGATGGAAACACCATATATTTT
CASSLLGDGNTIYF
>NA|TRBJ1-5|TRBV6-2/TRBV6-3|NA
TGTGCCAGCAGCCGGGTGGGAGGGGTTGGCAATCAGCCCCAGCATTTT
CASSRVGGVGNQPQHF
>NA|TRBJ1-1|TRBV7-2|NA
TGTGCCAGCAGCTTTTCCCCCTGGGGCCTCGGTCTGAACACTGAAGCTTTCTTT
CASSFSPWGLGLNTEAFF
>NA|TRBJ2-7|TRBV11-1|NA
TGTGCCAGCAGCTTATTTAACAGCGTAGAGCAGTACTTC
CASSLFNSVEQYF
>NA|TRBJ1-1|TRBV6-2/TRBV6-3|NA
TGTGCCAGCAGTTATGGGCTCACTGAAGCTTTCTTT
CASSYGLTEAFF
>NA|TRBJ2-3|TRBV9|TRBD2
TGTGCCAGCAGCCCGAGACTAGCGGGGGCAGATACGCAGTATTTT
CASSPRLAGADTQYF
>NA|TRBJ1-5|TRBV30|NA
TGTGCCTGGAGTAAAGGACAGAGGAATCAGCCCCAGCATTTT
CAWSKGQRNQPQHF
>NA|TRBJ2-4|TRBV5-4|NA
TGTGCCAGCAGCCCGGGTGGGTTAGACATTCAGTACTTC
CASSPGGLDIQYF
>NA|TRBJ2-2|TRBV7-9|NA
TGTGCCAGCAGCTTAGCGTCGATGAACACCGGGGAGCTGTTTTTT
CASSLASMNTGELFF
>NA|TRBJ1-2|TRBV19|TRBD1
TGTGCCAGTAGTATTTCCGGGACAGGGGGCGCCGGCCGCTACACCTTC
CASSISGTGGAGRYTF
>NA|TRBJ2-3|TRBV12-5|NA
TGTGCTAGTGGCCGGGGAGCGGCAGATACGCAGTATTTT
CASGRGAADTQYF
>few|TRBJ1-5|TRBV2|TRBD1
TGTGCCAGCACGACAGGGGGCAATCAGCCCCAGCATTTT
CASTTGGNQPQHF
>NA|TRBJ1-5|TRBV21-1|NA
TGTGCCAGCAGCGAAGACCAAAGGGGTCAGCCCCAGCATTTT
CASSEDQRGQPQHF
>NA|TRBJ2-7|TRBV3-1/TRBV3-2|NA
TGTGCCAGCAGCCCGCGAGGAGGGGCGGGGTACGAGCAGTACTTC
CASSPRGGAGYEQYF
>once|TRBJ1-1|TRBV7-2|NA
TGTGCCAGCAGCTTAGTTCCCAGGGACATCACTGAAGCTTTCTTT
CASSLVPRDITEAFF
>NA|TRBJ2-7|TRBV5-1|TRBD2
TGCGCCAGCAGCCCCGGGACTAGCGGGGTAAATTACTACGAGCAGTACTTC
CASSPGTSGVNYYEQYF
>NA|TRBJ1-1|TRBV12-3/TRBV12-4|NA
TGTGCCAGCAGCATAGGGGGTAGGACTGAAGCTTTCTTT
CASSIGGRTEAFF
>NA|TRBJ2-3|TRBV29-1|NA
TGCAGCGTGCCCCCCCCGGGAAGCTCTAGCACAGATACGCAGTATTTT
CSVPPPGSSSTDTQYF